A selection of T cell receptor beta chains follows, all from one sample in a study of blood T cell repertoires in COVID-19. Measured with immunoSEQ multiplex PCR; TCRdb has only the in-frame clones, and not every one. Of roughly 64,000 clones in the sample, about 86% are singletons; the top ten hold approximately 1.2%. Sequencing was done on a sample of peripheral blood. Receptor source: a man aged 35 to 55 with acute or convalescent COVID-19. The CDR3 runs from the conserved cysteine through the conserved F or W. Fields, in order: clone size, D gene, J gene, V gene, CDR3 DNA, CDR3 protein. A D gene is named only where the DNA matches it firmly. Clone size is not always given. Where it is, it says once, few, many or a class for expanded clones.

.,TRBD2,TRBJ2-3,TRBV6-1,TGTGCCAGCAGTGAAATCCGGGGCGGGGGGGCAGATACGCAGTATTTT,CASSEIRGGGADTQYF
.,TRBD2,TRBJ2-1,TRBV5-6,TGTGCCAGCAGCTCGGGACTAGCTGCCTACAATGAGCAGTTCTTC,CASSSGLAAYNEQFF
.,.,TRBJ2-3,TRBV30,TGTGCCTGGACCTATCGTACCCCACCAGATACGCAGTATTTT,CAWTYRTPPDTQYF
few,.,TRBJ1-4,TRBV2,TGTGCCAGCAGTTTACAGGGTTCAAATGAAAAACTGTTTTTT,CASSLQGSNEKLFF
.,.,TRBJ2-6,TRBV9,TGTGCCAGCAGCCCCGAGGTCTCTGGGGCCAACGTCCTGACTTTC,CASSPEVSGANVLTF
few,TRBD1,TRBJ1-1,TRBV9,TGTGCCAGCAGCGTAGGACAGGGGGCTAAGGCTGAAGCTTTCTTT,CASSVGQGAKAEAFF
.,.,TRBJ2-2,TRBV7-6,TGTGCCAGCAGCTTCATACCGGGTCCCCCGCGGACCGGGGAGCTGTTTTTT,CASSFIPGPPRTGELFF
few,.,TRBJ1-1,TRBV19,TGTGCCAGTAAAGGGGGAGAGGGGCCGAGCACTGAAGCTTTCTTT,CASKGGEGPSTEAFF
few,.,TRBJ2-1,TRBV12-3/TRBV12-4,TGTGCCAGCAGTTTGGGGAGTGGGAGTGAGCAGTTCTTC,CASSLGSGSEQFF
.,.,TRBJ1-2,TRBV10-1,TGCGCCAGCAGTGAGGCACGGTCCCAAGGCTACACCTTC,CASSEARSQGYTF
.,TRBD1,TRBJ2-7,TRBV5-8,TGTGCCAGCAGCCGAAACGGACAGGGGTACGAGCAGTACTTC,CASSRNGQGYEQYF
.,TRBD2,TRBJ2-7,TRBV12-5,TGTGCTAGTGCTGAGGGACTAGGAGGCTACGAGCAGTACTTC,CASAEGLGGYEQYF
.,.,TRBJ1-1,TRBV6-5,TGTGCCAGCAGACCCGAGACTGAGAGGGCTGAAGCTTTCTTT,CASRPETERAEAFF